The 15 T cell receptor beta chains below all came from one sample that was sequenced in a study of CXCR3-negative and CXCR3-positive naive CD8 T cells. UMI-labeled 5' RACE TRB cDNA libraries were prepared from the cells. TCRdb re-called the 5' RACE reads and gives one entry per CDR3 protein, without DNA. Its table records roughly 90,000 distinct CDR3 sequences. Source material: naive CXCR3- CD8+ T cells from blood. Specified subset: CD45RO-CCR7+CD27+CD95- naive CD8+ T cells lacking CXCR3 (TNR3-). The source is a human donor in good health. Some clones in this sample may be carry-over from other donors' samples.

The chain uses TRBV29-1 and TRBJ2-7; the D call of TRBD2 rests on TCRdb alone, since no DNA is present to check it. The CDR3 has 15 residues. In germline, CDR1 is SQVTM, CDR2 ANQGSEA. The CDR3 sequence is CSVSGLAGDSYEQYF.

V and J are TRBV4-1 and TRBJ2-2; TCRdb lists TRBD1, though no DNA is available to test this call. Looked up from germline, CDR1 is MGHRA and CDR2 is YSYEKL. The CDR3 runs 17 residues. Here the CDR3 reads CASSQERARVVSGELFF.

The rearrangement uses TRBV6-5 and TRBJ1-4; TCRdb designates TRBD1, a call that cannot be tested without DNA. Germline CDR1 MNHEY, CDR2 SVGAGI. The CDR3 runs to 16 residues. The CDR3 spells CASRPTGVVTNEKLFF.

The chain joins TRBV28 to TRBJ2-1. This CDR3 spans 16 amino acids. Per the germline V gene, CDR1 is MDHEN and CDR2 is SYDVKM. The CDR3 loop is CASSLSRLTVYNEQFF. Filled out from reference TRBV28 and TRBJ2-1, the complete variable domain reads DVKVTQSSRYLVKRTGEKVFLECVQDMDHENMFWYRQDPGLGLRLIYFSYDVKMKEKGDIPEGYSVSREKKERFSLILESASTNQTSMYLCASSLSRLTVYNEQFFGPGTRLTVL.

The chain recombines TRBV14 with TRBJ2-3; TCRdb returns TRBD2, unconfirmable since there is no DNA. This CDR3 region has 16 residues. CDR1 and CDR2 (germline): SGHDN, FVKESK. CDR3 protein: CASSDGLAVRPDTQYF.

The V call is TRBV5-1, the J call TRBJ2-1; no DNA is available, so the TRBD2 call from TCRdb remains unchecked. Germline assignment: CDR1 SGHRS and CDR2 YFSETQ. The CDR3 sequence is 13 residues long. The CDR3 loop is CASSLVGPNEQFF.

CDR3 loop: CASNRYGGTEAFF. V gene TRBV5-1 combines with J gene TRBJ1-1; TCRdb returns TRBD1, unconfirmable since there is no DNA. The CDR3 is made up of 13 amino acids. Germline V gene sequence: CDR1 SGHRS, CDR2 YFSETQ.

The V gene is TRBV7-6, the J gene TRBJ1-1; TCRdb proposes TRBD1, but this gene call is untestable without DNA. The CDR3 is made up of 15 amino acids. Germline-derived CDR1 and CDR2 are SGHVS and FNYEAQ. CDR3 region: CASSLGLGGNTEAFF.

The chain uses TRBV5-1 and TRBJ2-1; TCRdb names TRBD1, which stays unverified in the absence of DNA. CDR3 length: 17 amino acids. Germline CDR1 reads SGHRS; CDR2 reads YFSETQ. The CDR3 sequence: CASSLIPGDRPYNEQFF.

Judged by frequency, this clonotype is medium-sized. The genes are TRBV7-9 and TRBJ2-1; TCRdb names TRBD1, which stays unverified in the absence of DNA. The CDR3 loop spans 12 amino acids. Germline CDR1 and CDR2: SEHNR and FQNEAQ (reference sequence). CDR3 sequence: CASSPGLERSFF.

The chain is built from TRBV28 and TRBJ2-7; TCRdb indicates TRBD2, and absent DNA this call remains unverified. This CDR3 is built from 14 residues. Germline V CDR1 and CDR2: MDHEN, SYDVKM. The CDR3 is CASSFSGTSDWAGF.

CDR3 sequence reads: CASSHREGGYYNEQFF. V usage is TRBV3-1 and J usage is TRBJ2-1. Germline CDR1 and CDR2: LGHDT and YNNKEL (reference sequence). The CDR3 runs to 16 residues.

J is TRBJ2-5 and V is TRBV7-9. There are 14 residues in the CDR3. Germline V gene sequence: CDR1 SEHNR, CDR2 FQNEAQ (reference sequence). The CDR3 spells CASSLALSGETQYF. Complete variable domain (other parts from reference TRBV7-9 and TRBJ2-5): DTGVSQNPRHKITKRGQNVTFRCDPISEHNRLYWYRQTLGQGPEFLTYFQNEAQLEKSRLLSDRFSAERPKGSFSTLEIQRTEQGDSAMYLCASSLALSGETQYFGPGTRLLVL.

The chain carries TRBV6-2 or TRBV6-3 and TRBJ1-1; TCRdb calls TRBD1, which cannot be checked without DNA. Per germline, CDR1 MNHEY and CDR2 SVGEGT. This CDR3 has 13 residues. CDR3 amino acids: CAIAPGWNTEAFF.

J is TRBJ2-1 and V is TRBV4-3; the D call from TCRdb, TRBD2, cannot be confirmed without DNA. CDR1 LGHNA and CDR2 YSLEER come from the germline V gene. The CDR3 has 17 residues. The CDR3: CASSPVAGGFSYNEQFF.